This TCR beta chain was sequenced in a study of T cell responses to AZD1222 COVID-19 vaccine. Study in general: The study pooled second doses at about 4 or about 12 weeks. Findings of the study overall: Clonal diversity may have been underestimated in mostly white British donors. Spike-spanning, vaccine-associated CD4 TCRs were dominant at 160-218 and 743-854. When two AZD1222 doses had been given, Spike-specific TCR breadth and depth rose.

The ends were cut back, 0 bases at V and 5 bases at J, with 11 bases in the middle. CDR1 MGHDK and CDR2 SYGVNS come from the germline V gene. This CDR3 comprises 14 residues. With respect to this clone: Its antigen remains unidentified.

Profiling relied on immunoSEQ multiplex PCR, and the TCRdb table lists in-frame clones only, not all of them. The sample carries 85,000 to 100,000 clones, around 94% recorded once. The clonotype comes from an adult in good health. The chain employs TRBV25-1 and TRBJ2-7; no definite D call. The sequencing here drew on peripheral blood, taken on day 0 of AZD1222 vaccination. CDR3 loop: CASSEYNRENEQYF. In DNA, the CDR3 is TGTGCCAGCAGTGAATATAACAGAGAAAACGAGCAGTACTTC.